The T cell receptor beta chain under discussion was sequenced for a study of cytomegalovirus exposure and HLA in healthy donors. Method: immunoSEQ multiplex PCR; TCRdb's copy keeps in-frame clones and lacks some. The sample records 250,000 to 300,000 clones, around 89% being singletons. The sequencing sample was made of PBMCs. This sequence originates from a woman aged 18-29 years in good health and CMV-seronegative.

CDR3 sequence reads: CASSSSQGASNYGYTF. The DNA of the CDR3 is TGTGCCAGCTCATCATCCCAGGGGGCTTCGAACTATGGCTACACCTTC. This chain joins TRBV18 and TRBJ1-2, with 8 bases fitting TRBD1. The ends lost 5 bases at V and 2 bases at J; junction bases unmatched: 10. The CDR3 contains 16 residues. CDR1 is KGHSH and CDR2 is LQKENI in the germline V gene.